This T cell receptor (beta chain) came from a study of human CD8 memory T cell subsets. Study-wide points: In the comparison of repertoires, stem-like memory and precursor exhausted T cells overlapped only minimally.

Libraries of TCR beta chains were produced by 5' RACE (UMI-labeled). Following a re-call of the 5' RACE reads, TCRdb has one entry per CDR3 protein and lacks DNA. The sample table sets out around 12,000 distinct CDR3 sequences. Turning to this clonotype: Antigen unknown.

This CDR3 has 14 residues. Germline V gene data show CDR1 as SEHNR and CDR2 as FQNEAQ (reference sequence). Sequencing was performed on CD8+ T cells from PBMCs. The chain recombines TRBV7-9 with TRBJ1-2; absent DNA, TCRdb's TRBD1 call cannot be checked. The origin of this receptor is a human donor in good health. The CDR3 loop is CASSPLLQGGGYTF.